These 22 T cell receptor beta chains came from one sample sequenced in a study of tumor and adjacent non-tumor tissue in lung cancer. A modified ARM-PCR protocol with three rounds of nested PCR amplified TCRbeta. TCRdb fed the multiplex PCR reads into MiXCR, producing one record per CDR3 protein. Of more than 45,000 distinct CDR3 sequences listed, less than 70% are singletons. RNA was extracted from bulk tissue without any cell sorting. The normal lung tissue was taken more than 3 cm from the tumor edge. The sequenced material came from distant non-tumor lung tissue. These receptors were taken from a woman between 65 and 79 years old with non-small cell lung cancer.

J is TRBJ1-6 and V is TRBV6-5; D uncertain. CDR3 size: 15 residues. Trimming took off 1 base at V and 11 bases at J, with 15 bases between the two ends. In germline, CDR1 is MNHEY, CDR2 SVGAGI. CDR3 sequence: CASSYFDGPNPPLHF. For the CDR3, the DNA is TGTGCCAGCAGTTACTTCGACGGACCGAATCCACCCCTCCACTTT.

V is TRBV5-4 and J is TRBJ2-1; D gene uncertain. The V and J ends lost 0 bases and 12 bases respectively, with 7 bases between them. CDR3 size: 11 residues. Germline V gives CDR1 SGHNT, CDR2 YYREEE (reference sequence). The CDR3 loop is CASSLVGGQFF. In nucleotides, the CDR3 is TGTGCCAGCAGCTTGGTCGGTGGGCAGTTCTTC.

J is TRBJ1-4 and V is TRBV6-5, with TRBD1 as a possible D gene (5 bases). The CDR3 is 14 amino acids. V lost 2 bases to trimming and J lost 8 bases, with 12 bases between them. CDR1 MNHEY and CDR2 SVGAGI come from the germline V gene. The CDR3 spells CASSYQGTDEKLFF. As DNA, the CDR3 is TGTGCCAGCAGTTACCAGGGTACGGACGAAAAACTGTTTTTT.

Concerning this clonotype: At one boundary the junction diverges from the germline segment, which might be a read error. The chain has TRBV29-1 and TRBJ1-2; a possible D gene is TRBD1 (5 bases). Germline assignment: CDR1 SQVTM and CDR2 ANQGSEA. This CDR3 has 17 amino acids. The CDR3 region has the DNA TGCAGCGTCCTCCATCGGGACTCACCCTCCTTCGACTGGGGCTACAGCTTC. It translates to CSVLHRDSPSFDWGYSF.

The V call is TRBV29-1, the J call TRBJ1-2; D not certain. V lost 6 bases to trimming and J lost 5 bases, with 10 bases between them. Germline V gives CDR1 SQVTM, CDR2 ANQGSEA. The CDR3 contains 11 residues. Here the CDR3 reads CSVLYLYGYTF. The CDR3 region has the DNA TGCAGCGTCCTCTACCTATATGGCTACACCTTC.

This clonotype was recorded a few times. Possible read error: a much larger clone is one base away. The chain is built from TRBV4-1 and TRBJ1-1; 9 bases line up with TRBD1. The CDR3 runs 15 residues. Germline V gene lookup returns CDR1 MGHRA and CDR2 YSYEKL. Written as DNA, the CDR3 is TGCACCAGCAGCCTCTGGGACAGGGCGAAAACTGAAGCTTTCTTT. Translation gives CTSSLWDRAKTEAFF.

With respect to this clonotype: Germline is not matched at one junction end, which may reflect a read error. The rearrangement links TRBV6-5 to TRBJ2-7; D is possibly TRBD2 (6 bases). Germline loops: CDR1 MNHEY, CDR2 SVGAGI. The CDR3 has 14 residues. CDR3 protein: CTSSYRETHYEQYF. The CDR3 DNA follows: TGTACCAGCAGTTACCGGGAGACTCACTACGAGCAGTACTTC.

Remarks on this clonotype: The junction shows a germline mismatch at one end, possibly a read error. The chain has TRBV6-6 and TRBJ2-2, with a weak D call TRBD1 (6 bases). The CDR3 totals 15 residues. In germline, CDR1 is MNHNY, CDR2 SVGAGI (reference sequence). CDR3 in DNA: TGTGTCAGCAGTTCCACCAGGGGCGACACCGGGGAGCTGTTTTTT. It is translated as CVSSSTRGDTGELFF.

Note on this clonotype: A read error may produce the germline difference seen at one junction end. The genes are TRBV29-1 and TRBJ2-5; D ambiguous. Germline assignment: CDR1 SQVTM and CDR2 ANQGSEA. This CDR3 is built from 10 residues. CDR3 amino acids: CSVHLETQYF. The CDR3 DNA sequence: TGCAGCGTGCACCTAGAGACCCAGTACTTT.

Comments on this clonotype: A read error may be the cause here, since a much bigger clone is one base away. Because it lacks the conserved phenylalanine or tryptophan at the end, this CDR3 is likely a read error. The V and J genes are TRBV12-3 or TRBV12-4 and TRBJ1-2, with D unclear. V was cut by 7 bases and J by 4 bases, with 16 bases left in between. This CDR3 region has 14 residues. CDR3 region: CASTGERRIYGYTS. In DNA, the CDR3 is TGTGCCAGCACTGGGGAGCGCCGAATCTATGGCTACACCTCC.

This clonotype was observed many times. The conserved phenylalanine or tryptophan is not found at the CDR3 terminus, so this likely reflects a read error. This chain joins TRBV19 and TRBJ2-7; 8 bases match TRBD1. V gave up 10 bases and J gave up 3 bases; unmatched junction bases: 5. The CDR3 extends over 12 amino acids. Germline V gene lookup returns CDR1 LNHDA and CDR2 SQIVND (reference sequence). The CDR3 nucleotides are TGTGCCACAGGACAGGGTGGCTACGAGCAGTACCTC. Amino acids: CATGQGGYEQYL.

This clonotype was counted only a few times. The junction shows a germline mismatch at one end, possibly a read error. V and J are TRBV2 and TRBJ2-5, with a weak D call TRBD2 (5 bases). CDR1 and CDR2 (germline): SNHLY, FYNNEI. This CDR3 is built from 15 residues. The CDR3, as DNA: TGTGCCAGCAGGGGAGACCCGATTGTTAAAGAGACCCAGTATTTC. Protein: CASRGDPIVKETQYF.

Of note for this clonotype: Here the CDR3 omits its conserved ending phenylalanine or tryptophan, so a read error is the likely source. The DNA for the CDR3 is TGTGGCAGCAGTCGTTCGGGAGTTGGCTATGGCTACACCTTA. It translates to CGSSRSGVGYGYTL. The chain is built from TRBV11-1 and TRBJ1-2; D not resolved. Germline-derived CDR1 and CDR2 are SGHAT and FQDESV (reference sequence). This CDR3 is built from 14 residues.

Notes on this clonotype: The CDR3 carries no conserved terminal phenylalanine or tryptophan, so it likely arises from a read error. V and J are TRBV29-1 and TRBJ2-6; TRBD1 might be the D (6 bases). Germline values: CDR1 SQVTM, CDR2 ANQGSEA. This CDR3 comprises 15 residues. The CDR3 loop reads CSVEDRSSGANVLTL. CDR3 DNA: TGCAGCGTCGAAGACAGGAGCTCTGGGGCCAACGTCCTGACTTTA.

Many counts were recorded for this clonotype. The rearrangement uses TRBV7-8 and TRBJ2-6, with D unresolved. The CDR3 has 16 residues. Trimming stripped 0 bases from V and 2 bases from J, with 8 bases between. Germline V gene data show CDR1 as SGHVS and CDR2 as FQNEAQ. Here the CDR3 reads CASSLALVTGANVLTF. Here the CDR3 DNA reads TGTGCCAGCAGCTTAGCGCTAGTAACTGGGGCCAACGTCCTGACTTTC.

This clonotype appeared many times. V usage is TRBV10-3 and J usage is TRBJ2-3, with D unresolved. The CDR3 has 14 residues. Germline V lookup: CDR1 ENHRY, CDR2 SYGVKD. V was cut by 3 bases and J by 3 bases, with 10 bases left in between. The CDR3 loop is CAISEPQHTDTQYF. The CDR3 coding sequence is TGTGCCATCAGTGAACCCCAACATACAGATACGCAGTATTTT.

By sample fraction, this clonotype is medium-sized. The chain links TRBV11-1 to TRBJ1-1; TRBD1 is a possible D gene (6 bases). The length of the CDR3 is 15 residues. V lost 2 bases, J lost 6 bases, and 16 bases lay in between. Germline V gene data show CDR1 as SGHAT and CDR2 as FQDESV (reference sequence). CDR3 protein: CASSLRTAGKAEAFF. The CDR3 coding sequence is TGTGCCAGCAGCTTACGGACAGCGGGGAAGGCTGAAGCTTTCTTT.

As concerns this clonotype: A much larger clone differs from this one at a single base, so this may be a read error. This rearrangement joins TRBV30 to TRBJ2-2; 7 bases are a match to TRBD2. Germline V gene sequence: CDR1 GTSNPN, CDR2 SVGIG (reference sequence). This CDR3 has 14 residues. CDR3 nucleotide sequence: TGTCCCTGGAAAGGCGGGAGGAACACCGGGGAGCTGTTTTTT. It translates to CPWKGGRNTGELFF.

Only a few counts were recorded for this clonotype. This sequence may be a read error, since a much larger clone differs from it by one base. This chain's CDR3 is CVSRRGGQPQHF. CDR3 nucleotides: TGTGTCAGCAGAAGAGGGGGCCAGCCCCAGCATTTT. V and J are TRBV6-1 and TRBJ1-5; 7 nucleotides align to TRBD1. The length of the CDR3 is 12 residues. The germline V gene has CDR1 MNHNS and CDR2 SASEGT.

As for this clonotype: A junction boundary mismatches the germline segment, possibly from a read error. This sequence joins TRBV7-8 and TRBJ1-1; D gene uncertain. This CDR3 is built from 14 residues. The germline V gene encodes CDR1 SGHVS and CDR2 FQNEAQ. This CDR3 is CVSNLVGAVTEAFF. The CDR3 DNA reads TGTGTCAGCAACTTAGTAGGCGCGGTCACTGAAGCTTTCTTT.

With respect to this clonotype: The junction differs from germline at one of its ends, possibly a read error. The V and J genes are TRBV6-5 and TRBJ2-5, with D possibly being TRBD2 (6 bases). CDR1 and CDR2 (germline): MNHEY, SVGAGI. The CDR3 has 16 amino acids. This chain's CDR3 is CASCYPERVGGETQYF. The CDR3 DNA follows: TGTGCCAGCTGTTACCCCGAGCGGGTGGGGGGAGAGACCCAGTACTTC.

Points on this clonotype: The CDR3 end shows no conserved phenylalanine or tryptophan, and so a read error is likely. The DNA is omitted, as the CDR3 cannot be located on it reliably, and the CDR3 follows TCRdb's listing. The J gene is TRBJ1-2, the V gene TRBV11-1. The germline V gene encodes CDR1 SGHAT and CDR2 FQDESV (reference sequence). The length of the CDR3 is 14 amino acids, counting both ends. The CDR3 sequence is CASSLSGVGYDYTY.